This T cell receptor (beta chain) was profiled in a study of blood T cells in healthy people across ages. Sample-barcoded 5' priming and a J-beta primer mix drove a second PCR of roughly 7 to 11 cycles. TCRdb used MiXCR to reprocess the 5' RACE reads, holding one entry per CDR3 protein. Of about 1.7 million distinct CDR3 sequences listed, 28% are singletons. This clonotype was seen a few times. One end of the junction varies from germline; a read error may be responsible. The length of the CDR3 is 13 residues. Germline CDR1 reads SGHRS; CDR2 reads YFSETQ. The sample was blood. This receptor was identified in a woman aged 25 to 39 in good health. V is TRBV5-1 and J is TRBJ2-1; D is possibly TRBD2 (6 bases). In nucleotides, the CDR3 is TGTGCCAGCAGCGGGTCAGTGTCCTACGAGCAGTTCTTC. It codes for CASSGSVSYEQFF.